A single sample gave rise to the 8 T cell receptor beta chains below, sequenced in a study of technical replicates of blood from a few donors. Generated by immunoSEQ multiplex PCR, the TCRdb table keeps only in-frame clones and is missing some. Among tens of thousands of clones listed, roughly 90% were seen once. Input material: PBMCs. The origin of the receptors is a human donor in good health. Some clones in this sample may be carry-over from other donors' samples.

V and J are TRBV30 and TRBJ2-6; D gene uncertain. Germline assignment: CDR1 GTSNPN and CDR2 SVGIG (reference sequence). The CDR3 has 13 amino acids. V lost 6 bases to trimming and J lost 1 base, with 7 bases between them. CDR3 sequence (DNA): TGTGCCTGCGACATTTCTGGGGCCAACGTCCTGACTTTC. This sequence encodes CACDISGANVLTF. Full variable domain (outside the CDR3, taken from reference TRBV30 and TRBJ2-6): SQTIHQWPATLVQPVGSPLSLECTVEGTSNPNLYWYRQAAGRGLQLLFYSVGIGQISSEVPQNLSASRPQDRQFILSSKKLLLSDSGFYLCACDISGANVLTFGAGSRLTVL.

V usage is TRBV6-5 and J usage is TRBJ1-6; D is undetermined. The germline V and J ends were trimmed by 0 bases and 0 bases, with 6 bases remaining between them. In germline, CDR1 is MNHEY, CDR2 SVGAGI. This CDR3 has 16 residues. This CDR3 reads CASSYSQSSYNSPLHF. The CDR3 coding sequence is TGTGCCAGCAGTTACTCACAGAGCTCCTATAATTCACCCCTCCACTTT.

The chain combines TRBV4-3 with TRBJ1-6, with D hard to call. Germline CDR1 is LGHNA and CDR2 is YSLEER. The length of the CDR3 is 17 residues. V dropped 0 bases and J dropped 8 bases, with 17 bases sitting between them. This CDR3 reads CASSQDSGGWRDSPLHF. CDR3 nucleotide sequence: TGCGCCAGCAGCCAAGACTCGGGAGGGTGGAGAGATTCACCCCTCCACTTT.

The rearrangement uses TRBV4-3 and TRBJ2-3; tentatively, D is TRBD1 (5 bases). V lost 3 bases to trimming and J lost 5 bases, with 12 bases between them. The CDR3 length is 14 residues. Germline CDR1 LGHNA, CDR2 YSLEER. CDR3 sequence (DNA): TGCGCCAGCAGCCAGGGGCAAGTGGTAGATACGCAGTATTTT. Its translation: CASSQGQVVDTQYF.

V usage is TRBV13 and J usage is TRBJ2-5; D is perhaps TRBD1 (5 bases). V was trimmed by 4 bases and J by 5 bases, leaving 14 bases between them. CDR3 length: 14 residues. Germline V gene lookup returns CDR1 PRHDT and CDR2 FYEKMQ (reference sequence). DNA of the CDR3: TGTGCCAGCAGCTCCGACCCCAGGGCGGAGACCCAGTACTTC. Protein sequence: CASSSDPRAETQYF. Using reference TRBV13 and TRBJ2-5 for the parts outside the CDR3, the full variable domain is AAGVIQSPRHLIKEKRETATLKCYPIPRHDTVYWYQQGPGQDPQFLISFYEKMQSDKGSIPDRFSAQQFSDYHSELNMSSLELGDSALYFCASSSDPRAETQYFGPGTRLLVL.

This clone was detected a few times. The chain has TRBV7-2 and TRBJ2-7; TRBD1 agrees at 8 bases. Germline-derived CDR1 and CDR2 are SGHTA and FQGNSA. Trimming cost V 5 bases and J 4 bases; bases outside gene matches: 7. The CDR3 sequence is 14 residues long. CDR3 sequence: CASSHRQGRYEQYF. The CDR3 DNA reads TGTGCCAGCAGCCATAGACAGGGGAGGTACGAGCAGTACTTC.

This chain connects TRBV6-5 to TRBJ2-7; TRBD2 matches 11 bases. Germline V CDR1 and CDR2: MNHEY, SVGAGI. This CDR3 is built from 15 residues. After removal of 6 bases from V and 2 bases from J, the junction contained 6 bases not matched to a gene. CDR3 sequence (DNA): TGTGCCAGCAGCCTAACTAGCGGGAGTCCCTACGAGCAGTACTTC. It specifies CASSLTSGSPYEQYF.

Written as DNA, the CDR3 is TGTGCCAGCAGCGTAGGGCTAGCGGGAGGGTCCAGCACAGATACGCAGTATTTT. It codes for CASSVGLAGGSSTDTQYF. The V call is TRBV9, the J call TRBJ2-3, with 12 positions matching TRBD2. CDR3 length: 18 residues. The V segment lost 0 bases and the J segment 0 bases; nucleotides outside the gene matches: 5. Germline V gene data show CDR1 as SGDLS and CDR2 as YYNGEE.